This T cell receptor beta chain was sequenced in a study of CD4 T cells in relation to SARS-CoV-2 and coronaviruses. Study-level findings and limits: Crossreactivity was assessed only for spike protein, not other viral proteins.

Sequencing was performed with immunoSEQ multiplex PCR; in TCRdb, only in-frame clones are kept and a portion is missing. The sample includes around 35,000 clones, 80% to 90% seen only once; the top ten take around 3.3%. Trimming removed 5 bases from V and 4 bases from J, with 15 bases in between. CDR1 SGHAT and CDR2 FQNNGV come from the germline V gene. The CDR3 has 15 amino acids. As regards this clone: Its antigen is undetermined.

The receptor was derived from an adult with COVID-19. The chain is built from TRBV11-2 and TRBJ2-1; D unclear. Sequenced material: memory CD4+ T cells from PBMCs. The CDR3 region has the DNA TGTGCCAGCAGCCCCAAAGGGCCGATTTACAATGAGCAGTTCTTC. Protein: CASSPKGPIYNEQFF.